This TCR beta chain was retrieved from a study of cytomegalovirus exposure and HLA in healthy donors. Study-wide results and caveats: TCR beta sequences reportedly predicted most subjects' HLA-A and HLA-B alleles accurately. Near-uniform donor sequencing depth was presumed by presence/absence analyses. Reports described diagnosis of cytomegalovirus status by the classifier as highly specific and sensitive.

This clone was detected only a few times. The antigen is not known. PCR involved 60 Vbeta and 13 Jbeta primers. Libraries were prepared by immunoSEQ multiplex PCR; TCRdb keeps only in-frame clonotypes and omits some of them. The sample gives fewer than 200,000 clones, approximately 80% of which show up once; about 0.82% is in the top ten. Nominally healthy donors provided the samples, though records likely missed some immune exposures. The sequencing sample was made of PBMCs. This sequence was found in a woman under 30 in good health and CMV-seronegative.

The CDR3 region has the DNA TGTGCCAGCCAGGACAGGGCTCACTATGGCTACACCTTC. It specifies CASQDRAHYGYTF. The rearrangement joins TRBV19 to TRBJ1-2, with 8 bases lining up with TRBD1. CDR3 length: 13 amino acids. Germline assignment: CDR1 LNHDA and CDR2 SQIVND (reference sequence). Trimming took 9 bases from V and 3 from J; bases not matched to a gene: 6.